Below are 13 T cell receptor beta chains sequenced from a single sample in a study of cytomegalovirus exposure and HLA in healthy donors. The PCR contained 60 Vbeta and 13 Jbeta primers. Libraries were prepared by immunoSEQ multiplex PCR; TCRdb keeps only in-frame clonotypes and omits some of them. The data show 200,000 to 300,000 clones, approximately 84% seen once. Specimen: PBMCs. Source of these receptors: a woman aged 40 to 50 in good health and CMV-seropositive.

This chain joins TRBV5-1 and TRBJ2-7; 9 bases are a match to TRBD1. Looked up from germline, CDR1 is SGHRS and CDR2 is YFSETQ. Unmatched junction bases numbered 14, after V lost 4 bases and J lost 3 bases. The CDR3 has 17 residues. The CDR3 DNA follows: TGCGCCAGCAGCCCCGACACCGGGACAGGGTTTTTCTACGAGCAGTACTTC. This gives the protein CASSPDTGTGFFYEQYF.

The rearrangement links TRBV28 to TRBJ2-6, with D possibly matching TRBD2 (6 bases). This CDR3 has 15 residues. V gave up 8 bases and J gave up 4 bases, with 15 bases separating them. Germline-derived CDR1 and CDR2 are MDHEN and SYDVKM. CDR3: CASLSRGIGANVLTF. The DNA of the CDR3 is TGTGCCAGCCTCTCTCGCGGGATCGGGGCCAACGTCCTGACTTTC. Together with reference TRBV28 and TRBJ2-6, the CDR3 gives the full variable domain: DVKVTQSSRYLVKRTGEKVFLECVQDMDHENMFWYRQDPGLGLRLIYFSYDVKMKEKGDIPEGYSVSREKKERFSLILESASTNQTSMYLCASLSRGIGANVLTFGAGSRLTVL.

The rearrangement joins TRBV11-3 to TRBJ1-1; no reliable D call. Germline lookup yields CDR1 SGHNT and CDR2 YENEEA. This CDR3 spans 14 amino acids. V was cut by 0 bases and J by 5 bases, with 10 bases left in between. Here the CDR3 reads CASSLEVGRTEAFF. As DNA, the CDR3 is TGTGCCAGCAGCTTAGAAGTAGGCAGGACTGAAGCTTTCTTT.

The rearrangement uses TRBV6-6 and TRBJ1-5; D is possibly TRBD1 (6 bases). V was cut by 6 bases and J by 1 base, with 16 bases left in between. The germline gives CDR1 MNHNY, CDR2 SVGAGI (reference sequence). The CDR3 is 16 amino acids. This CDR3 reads CASSNYQGRSNQPQHF. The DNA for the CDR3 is TGTGCCAGCAGCAATTACCAGGGGCGAAGCAATCAGCCCCAGCATTTT.

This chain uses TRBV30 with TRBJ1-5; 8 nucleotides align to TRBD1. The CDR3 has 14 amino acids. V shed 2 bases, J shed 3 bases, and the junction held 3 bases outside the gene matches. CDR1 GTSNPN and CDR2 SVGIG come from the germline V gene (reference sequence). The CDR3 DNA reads TGTGCCTGGAGTTCAGGGGGCAACAATCAGCCCCAGCATTTT. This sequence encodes CAWSSGGNNQPQHF.

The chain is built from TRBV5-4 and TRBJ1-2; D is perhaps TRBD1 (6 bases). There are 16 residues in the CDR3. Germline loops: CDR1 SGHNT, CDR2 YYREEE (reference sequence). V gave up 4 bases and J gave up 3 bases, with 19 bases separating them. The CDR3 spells CASSLVHRVMDYGYTF. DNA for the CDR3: TGTGCCAGCAGCCTGGTCCACAGGGTAATGGACTATGGCTACACCTTC.

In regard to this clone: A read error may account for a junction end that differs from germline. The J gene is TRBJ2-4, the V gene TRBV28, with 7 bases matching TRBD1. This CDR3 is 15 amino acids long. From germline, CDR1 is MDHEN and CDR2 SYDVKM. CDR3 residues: CASSFYRGPVNSQYF. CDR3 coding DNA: TGTGCCAGCAGTTTTTACAGGGGACCGGTAAACAGTCAGTACTTC.

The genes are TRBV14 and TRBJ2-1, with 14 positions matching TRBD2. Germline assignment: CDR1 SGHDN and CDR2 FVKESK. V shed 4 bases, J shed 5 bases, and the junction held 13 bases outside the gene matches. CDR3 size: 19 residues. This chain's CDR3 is CASSPVGTSGSRGDNEQFF. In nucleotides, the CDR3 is TGTGCCAGCAGCCCCGTGGGGACTAGCGGGAGTAGAGGGGACAATGAGCAGTTCTTC.

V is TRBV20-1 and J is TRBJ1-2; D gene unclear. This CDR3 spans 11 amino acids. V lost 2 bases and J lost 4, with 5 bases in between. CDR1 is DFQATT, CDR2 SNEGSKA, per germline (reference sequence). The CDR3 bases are TGCAGTGCTAGACTTGTCTATGGCTACACCTTC. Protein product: CSARLVYGYTF.

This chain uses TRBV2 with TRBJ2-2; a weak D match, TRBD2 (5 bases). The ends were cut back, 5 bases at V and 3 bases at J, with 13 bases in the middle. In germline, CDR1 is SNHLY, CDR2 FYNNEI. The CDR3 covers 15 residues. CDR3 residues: CASSREGKDTGELFF. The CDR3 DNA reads TGTGCCAGCAGTCGGGAAGGGAAGGACACCGGGGAGCTGTTTTTT.

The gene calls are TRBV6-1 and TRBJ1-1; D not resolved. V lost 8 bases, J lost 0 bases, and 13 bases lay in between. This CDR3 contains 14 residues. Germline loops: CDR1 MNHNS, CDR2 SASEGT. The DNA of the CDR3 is TGTGCCAGCCTGCGGGGAGTGATGAACACTGAAGCTTTCTTT. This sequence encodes CASLRGVMNTEAFF.

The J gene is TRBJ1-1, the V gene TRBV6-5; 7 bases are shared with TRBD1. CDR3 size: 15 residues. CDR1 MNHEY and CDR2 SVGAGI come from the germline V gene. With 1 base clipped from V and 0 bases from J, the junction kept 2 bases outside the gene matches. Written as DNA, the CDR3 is TGTGCCAGCAGTTACTACGGACAGGTGAACACTGAAGCTTTCTTT. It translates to CASSYYGQVNTEAFF.

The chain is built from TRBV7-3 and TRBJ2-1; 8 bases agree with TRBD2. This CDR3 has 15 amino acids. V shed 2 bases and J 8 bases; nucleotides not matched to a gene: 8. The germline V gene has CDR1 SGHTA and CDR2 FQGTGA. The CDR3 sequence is CASSLGSGGPDEQFF. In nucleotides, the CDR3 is TGTGCCAGCAGCTTAGGGTCGGGAGGGCCTGATGAGCAGTTCTTC.